The 25 T cell receptor beta chains presented below share a single source sample, sequenced in a study of technical replicates of blood from several donors. The repertoire was sequenced with immunoSEQ multiplex PCR; TCRdb's copy has only in-frame clones and lacks some. The data contain over 65,000 clones, almost 98% of them singletons. The sequenced sample consisted of T cells isolated from PBMCs. The receptor source for this set is a human donor in good health.

The chain is built from TRBV14 and TRBJ1-4; D is unresolved. V shed 1 base and J shed 0 bases, with 6 bases lying between them. Germline V gives CDR1 SGHDN, CDR2 FVKESK. The CDR3 runs to 15 residues. This CDR3 reads CASSQGEATNEKLFF. The CDR3 nucleotides are TGTGCCAGCAGCCAAGGGGAGGCAACTAATGAAAAACTGTTTTTT.

This chain connects TRBV28 to TRBJ2-1, with TRBD2 matching 11 bases. V trimming: 1 base; J trimming: 5 bases; junction bases outside the gene matches: 4. The germline V gene has CDR1 MDHEN and CDR2 SYDVKM. The CDR3 runs to 16 residues. In DNA, the CDR3 is TGTGCCAGCAGTTTATTGGCACTAGCGGGAGACAATGAGCAGTTCTTC. Translating it yields CASSLLALAGDNEQFF.

The V call is TRBV7-9, the J call TRBJ1-4; D is uncertain. CDR3 length: 13 residues. V dropped 4 bases and J dropped 11 bases, with 14 bases sitting between them. Looked up from germline, CDR1 is SEHNR and CDR2 is FQNEAQ (reference sequence). The CDR3 nucleotides are TGTGCCAGCAGCTCCGAGCGGGGAGCTAAACTGTTTTTT. Residues: CASSSERGAKLFF.

This clone was observed once. The V gene is TRBV15, the J gene TRBJ1-3; no reliable D call. Trimming removed 6 bases at V and 8 bases at J, with 14 bases between. Germline V gene lookup returns CDR1 LNHNV and CDR2 YYDKDF (reference sequence). This CDR3 spans 13 amino acids. The CDR3 loop is CATREAAVDTIYF. CDR3 coding DNA: TGTGCCACCAGAGAGGCTGCGGTAGACACCATATATTTT.

V is TRBV4-1 and J is TRBJ2-7, with a tentative D call TRBD2 (6 bases). The CDR3 loop spans 15 amino acids. CDR1 and CDR2 (germline): MGHRA, YSYEKL. The germline V and J ends were trimmed by 4 bases and 6 bases, with 19 bases remaining between them. In nucleotides, the CDR3 is TGCGCCAGCAGCCCCTCCGAGGACATCGGGAGCGAGCAGTACTTC. This sequence encodes CASSPSEDIGSEQYF.

The V gene is TRBV19, the J gene TRBJ1-5; a possible D gene is TRBD1 (5 bases). The ends were cut back, 3 bases at V and 4 bases at J, with 13 bases in the middle. The CDR3 spans 15 residues. CDR1 and CDR2 from the germline V gene are LNHDA and SQIVND (reference sequence). The CDR3 nucleotides are TGTGCCAGTAGTATCCAGGGAACATTGAATCAGCCCCAGCATTTT. Amino acid sequence: CASSIQGTLNQPQHF.

The J gene is TRBJ2-1, the V gene TRBV29-1; 12 bases are shared with TRBD2. Germline values: CDR1 SQVTM, CDR2 ANQGSEA. V lost 1 base to trimming and J lost 8 bases; unmatched junction nucleotides: 9. This CDR3 spans 16 amino acids. Here the CDR3 DNA reads TGCAGCGTTGAAGGGCTTGCTAGCGGGAGGGCGGATGAGCAGTTCTTC. This codes for CSVEGLASGRADEQFF.

V is TRBV5-5 and J is TRBJ1-1; the D gene is possibly TRBD1 (6 bases). The CDR3 contains 17 residues. Germline lookup yields CDR1 SGHKS and CDR2 YYEKEE (reference sequence). Trimming shortened V by 4 bases and J by 6 bases, and 25 bases separated the two germline ends. CDR3: CASSLIYLQGAGPEAFF. The CDR3 nucleotides are TGTGCCAGCAGCCTAATATACTTACAGGGAGCGGGACCTGAAGCTTTCTTT. Complete variable domain (other parts from reference TRBV5-5 and TRBJ1-1): DAGVTQSPTHLIKTRGQQVTLRCSPISGHKSVSWYQQVLGQGPQFIFQYYEKEERGRGNFPDRFSARQFPNYSSELNVNALLLGDSALYLCASSLIYLQGAGPEAFFGQGTRLTVV.

The chain employs TRBV27 and TRBJ1-1; D unclear. Germline V gives CDR1 MNHEY, CDR2 SMNVEV (reference sequence). CDR3 length: 16 amino acids. Trimming shortened V by 3 bases and J by 1 base, and 15 bases separated the two germline ends. The CDR3 region has the DNA TGTGCCAGCAGTTTTAATCCTCCCCTCTCGAACACTGAAGCTTTCTTT. This translates into CASSFNPPLSNTEAFF.

This chain uses TRBV11-1 with TRBJ1-1; tentatively, D is TRBD1 (5 bases). The germline CDR1 and CDR2 sequences are SGHAT and FQDESV (reference sequence). Trimming pared 5 bases from V and 5 bases from J, leaving 15 bases between. There are 14 residues in the CDR3. In DNA, the CDR3 is TGTGCCAGCAGCCGGGACCGGGGGTCAACTGAAGCTTTCTTT. This sequence encodes CASSRDRGSTEAFF.

A single count supports this clone. V and J are TRBV27 and TRBJ2-2; possibly TRBD2 for D (5 bases). Trimming removed 5 bases from V and 7 bases from J, with 11 bases in between. The CDR3 extends over 13 amino acids. Germline V gene data show CDR1 as MNHEY and CDR2 as SMNVEV (reference sequence). CDR3 sequence: CASSPGSVGELFF. In DNA, the CDR3 is TGTGCCAGCAGTCCGGGTAGCGTCGGGGAGCTGTTTTTT.

The J gene is TRBJ2-2, the V gene TRBV29-1; a weak D match, TRBD2 (6 bases). CDR1 is SQVTM and CDR2 is ANQGSEA in the germline V gene. V was shortened by 5 bases and J by 6 bases, with 13 bases between the two germline ends. This CDR3 spans 13 amino acids. In DNA form, the CDR3 reads TGCAGCGTTTCCGGGAGACTTTCCGGGGAGCTGTTTTTT. Encoded protein: CSVSGRLSGELFF.

The rearrangement uses TRBV6-6 and TRBJ1-1; TRBD1 matches at 7 bases. V lost 7 bases to trimming and J lost 4 bases; unmatched junction nucleotides: 12. The CDR3 covers 15 residues. The V gene's germline CDR1 is MNHNY and CDR2 SVGAGI (reference sequence). The CDR3 sequence: CASIDPSDRATEAFF. The CDR3 nucleotides are TGTGCCAGCATTGACCCCTCAGACAGGGCCACTGAAGCTTTCTTT.

The chain employs TRBV20-1 and TRBJ2-5; D gene ambiguous. The CDR3 is 11 amino acids. V was trimmed by 5 bases and J by 2 bases, leaving 6 bases between them. CDR1 is DFQATT and CDR2 is SNEGSKA in the germline V gene (reference sequence). CDR3 bases: TGCAGTGCTGCGCAACAAGAGACCCAGTACTTC. Its translation: CSAAQQETQYF.

This chain joins TRBV5-1 and TRBJ2-5, with a weak D call TRBD2 (5 bases). CDR3 length: 13 amino acids. Trimming removed 5 bases at V and 2 bases at J, with 10 bases between. Looked up from germline, CDR1 is SGHRS and CDR2 is YFSETQ. The CDR3 DNA follows: TGCGCCAGCAGGAGAGGGTTTCAAGAGACCCAGTACTTC. Encoded protein: CASRRGFQETQYF.

This chain joins TRBV27 and TRBJ2-1, with 9 positions matching TRBD1. This CDR3 has 15 residues. CDR1 is MNHEY and CDR2 is SMNVEV in the germline V gene (reference sequence). V trimming: 4 bases; J trimming: 10 bases; junction bases outside the gene matches: 11. CDR3 bases: TGTGCCAGCAGTTCGTCCGGGACAGGGTTGTACGAGCAGTTCTTC. The encoded protein is CASSSSGTGLYEQFF.

V and J are TRBV28 and TRBJ1-1; D is possibly TRBD1 (5 bases). The ends were cut back, 7 bases at V and 1 base at J, with 22 bases in the middle. The CDR3 is 17 amino acids. Per germline, CDR1 MDHEN and CDR2 SYDVKM. CDR3 sequence: CASNVPGRGAGNTEAFF. The CDR3 DNA reads TGTGCCAGCAACGTCCCAGGGAGGGGCGCAGGGAACACTGAAGCTTTCTTT.

The chain uses TRBV18 and TRBJ1-2; the D gene is possibly TRBD1 (6 bases). This CDR3 spans 14 amino acids. V gave up 3 bases and J gave up 5 bases, with 13 bases separating them. Germline assignment: CDR1 KGHSH and CDR2 LQKENI. The DNA of the CDR3 is TGTGCCAGCTCACCCCGGGACACCCGATATGGCTACACCTTC. This codes for CASSPRDTRYGYTF. The full variable domain, its missing parts supplied by reference TRBV18 and TRBJ1-2, is NAGVMQNPRHLVRRRGQEARLRCSPMKGHSHVYWYRQLPEEGLKFMVYLQKENIIDESGMPKERFSAEFPKEGPSILRIQQVVRGDSAAYFCASSPRDTRYGYTFGSGTRLTVV.

The CDR3 protein is CASSREIETQYF. The CDR3 region has the DNA TGTGCCAGCAGTAGAGAGATTGAGACCCAGTACTTC. V usage is TRBV11-1 and J usage is TRBJ2-5, with D unresolved. The germline gives CDR1 SGHAT, CDR2 FQDESV (reference sequence). The CDR3 runs to 12 residues. Trimming stripped 6 bases from V and 5 bases from J, with 10 bases between.

J is TRBJ2-7 and V is TRBV19, with D maybe TRBD2 (6 bases). Germline V lookup: CDR1 LNHDA, CDR2 SQIVND (reference sequence). The V and J ends lost 5 bases and 9 bases respectively, with 17 bases between them. This CDR3 has 13 residues. CDR3 nucleotides: TGTGCCAGTAGTCTCCACGAGGACTATGGGCAGTACTTC. Amino acid sequence: CASSLHEDYGQYF.

CDR3 sequence (DNA): TGCGCCAGCAGCTCTTACTTGGACAGGTCTGAAGCTTTCTTT. It translates to CASSSYLDRSEAFF. V is TRBV4-1 and J is TRBJ1-1, with 7 positions matching TRBD1. The germline V gene has CDR1 MGHRA and CDR2 YSYEKL. The V gene end was trimmed by 5 bases and the J gene end by 6 bases; junction bases not matched to a gene: 9. This CDR3 is built from 14 residues.

Worth noting for this clone: At one boundary the junction diverges from the germline segment, which might be a read error. CDR3 region: CASSLAEDRGSNQPQHF. The CDR3 DNA reads TGTGCCAGCAGCCTAGCCGAGGACAGGGGGAGCAATCAGCCCCAGCATTTT. This sequence joins TRBV7-6 and TRBJ1-5, with TRBD1 matching 10 bases. The CDR3 is made up of 17 amino acids. Germline V gene sequence: CDR1 SGHVS, CDR2 FNYEAQ.

In its sample, this clone was seen once. The chain is built from TRBV2 and TRBJ2-7, with no clear D. V dropped 4 bases and J dropped 6 bases, with 10 bases sitting between them. The CDR3 runs 12 residues. The V gene's germline CDR1 is SNHLY and CDR2 FYNNEI. In DNA form, the CDR3 reads TGTGCCAGCAGTGTACAGTCCCTCGAGCAGTACTTC. As protein: CASSVQSLEQYF.

The chain uses TRBV4-1 and TRBJ2-7, with TRBD1 matching over 8 bases. The CDR3 sequence is 18 residues long. Germline values: CDR1 MGHRA, CDR2 YSYEKL. With V trimmed by 0 bases and J by 3 bases, 13 bases remained unmatched. The CDR3 spells CASSQEETDRGGFYEQYF. CDR3 nucleotide sequence: TGCGCCAGCAGCCAAGAGGAAACCGACAGGGGCGGCTTCTACGAGCAGTACTTC.

This chain connects TRBV6-5 to TRBJ1-2; 8 bases map to TRBD1. Trimming took 5 bases from V and 5 from J; bases not matched to a gene: 7. From germline, CDR1 is MNHEY and CDR2 SVGAGI. The CDR3 sequence is 14 residues long. CDR3 coding DNA: TGTGCCAGCAGTAGACAGGGGCGCGCGTATGGCTACACCTTC. This sequence encodes CASSRQGRAYGYTF.